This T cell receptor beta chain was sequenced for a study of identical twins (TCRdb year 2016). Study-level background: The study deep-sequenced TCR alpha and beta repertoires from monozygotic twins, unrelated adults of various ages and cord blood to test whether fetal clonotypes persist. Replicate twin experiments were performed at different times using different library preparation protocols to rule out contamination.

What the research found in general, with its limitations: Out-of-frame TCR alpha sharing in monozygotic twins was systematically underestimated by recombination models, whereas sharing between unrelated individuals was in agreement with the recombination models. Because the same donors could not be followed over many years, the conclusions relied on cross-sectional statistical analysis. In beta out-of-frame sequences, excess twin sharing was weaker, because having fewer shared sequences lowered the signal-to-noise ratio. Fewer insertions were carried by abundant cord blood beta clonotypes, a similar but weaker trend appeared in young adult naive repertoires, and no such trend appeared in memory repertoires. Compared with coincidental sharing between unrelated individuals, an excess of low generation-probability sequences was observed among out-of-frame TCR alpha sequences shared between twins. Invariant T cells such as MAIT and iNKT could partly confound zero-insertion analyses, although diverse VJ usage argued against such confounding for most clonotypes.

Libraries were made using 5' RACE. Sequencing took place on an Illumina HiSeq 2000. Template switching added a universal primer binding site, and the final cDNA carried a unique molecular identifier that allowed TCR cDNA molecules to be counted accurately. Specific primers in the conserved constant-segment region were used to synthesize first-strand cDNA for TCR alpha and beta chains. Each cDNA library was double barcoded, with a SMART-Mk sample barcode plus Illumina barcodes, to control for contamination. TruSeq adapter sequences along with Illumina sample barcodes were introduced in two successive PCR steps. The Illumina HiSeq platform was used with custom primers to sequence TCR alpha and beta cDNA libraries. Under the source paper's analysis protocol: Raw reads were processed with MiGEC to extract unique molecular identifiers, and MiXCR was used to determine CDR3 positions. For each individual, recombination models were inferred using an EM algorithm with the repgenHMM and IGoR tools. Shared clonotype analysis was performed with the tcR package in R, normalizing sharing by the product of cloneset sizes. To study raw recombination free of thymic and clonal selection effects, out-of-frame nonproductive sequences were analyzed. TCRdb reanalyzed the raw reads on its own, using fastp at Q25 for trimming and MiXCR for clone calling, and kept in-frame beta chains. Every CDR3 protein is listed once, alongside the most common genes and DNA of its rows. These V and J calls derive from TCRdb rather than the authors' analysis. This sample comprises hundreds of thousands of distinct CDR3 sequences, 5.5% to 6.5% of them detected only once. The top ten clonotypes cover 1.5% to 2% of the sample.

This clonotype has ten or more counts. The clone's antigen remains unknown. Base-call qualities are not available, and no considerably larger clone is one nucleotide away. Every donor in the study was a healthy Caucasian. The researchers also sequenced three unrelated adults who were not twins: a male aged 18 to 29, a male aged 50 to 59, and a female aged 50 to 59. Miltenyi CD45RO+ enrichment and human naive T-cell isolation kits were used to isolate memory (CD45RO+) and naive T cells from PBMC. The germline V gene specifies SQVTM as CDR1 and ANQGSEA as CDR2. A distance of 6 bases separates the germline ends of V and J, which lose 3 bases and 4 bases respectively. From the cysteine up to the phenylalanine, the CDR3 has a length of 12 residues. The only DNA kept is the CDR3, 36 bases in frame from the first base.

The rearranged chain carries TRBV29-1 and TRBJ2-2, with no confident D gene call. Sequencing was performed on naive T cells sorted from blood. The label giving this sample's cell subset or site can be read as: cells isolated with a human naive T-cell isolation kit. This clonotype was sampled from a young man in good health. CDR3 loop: CSVDLVTGELFF. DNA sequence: TGCAGCGTTGACTTGGTCACCGGGGAGCTGTTTTTT.